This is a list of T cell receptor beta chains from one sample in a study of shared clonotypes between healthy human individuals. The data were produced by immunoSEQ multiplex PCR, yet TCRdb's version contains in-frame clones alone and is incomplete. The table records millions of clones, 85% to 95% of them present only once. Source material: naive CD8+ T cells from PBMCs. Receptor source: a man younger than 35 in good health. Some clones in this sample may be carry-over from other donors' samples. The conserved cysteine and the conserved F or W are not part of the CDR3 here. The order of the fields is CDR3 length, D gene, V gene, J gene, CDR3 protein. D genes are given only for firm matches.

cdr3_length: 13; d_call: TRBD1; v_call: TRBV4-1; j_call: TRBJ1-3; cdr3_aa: ASSLDRGTGNTIY
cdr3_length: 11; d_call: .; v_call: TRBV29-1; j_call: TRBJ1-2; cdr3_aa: SVLIQGRRGYT
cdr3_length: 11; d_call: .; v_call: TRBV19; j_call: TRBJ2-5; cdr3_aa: ASSIDFEETQY
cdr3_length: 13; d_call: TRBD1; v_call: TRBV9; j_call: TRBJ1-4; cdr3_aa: ASSAGTGDNEKLF
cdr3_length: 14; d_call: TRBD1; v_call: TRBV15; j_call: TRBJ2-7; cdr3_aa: ATSRAGTGPEYEQY
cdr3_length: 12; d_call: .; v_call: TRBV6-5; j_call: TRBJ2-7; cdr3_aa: ATRPIPRSYEQY
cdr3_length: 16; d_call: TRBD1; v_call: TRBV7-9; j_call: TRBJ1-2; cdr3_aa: ASSSGRDRGVANYGYT
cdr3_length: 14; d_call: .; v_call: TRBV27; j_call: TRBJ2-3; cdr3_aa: ASSLRRGGSTDTQY
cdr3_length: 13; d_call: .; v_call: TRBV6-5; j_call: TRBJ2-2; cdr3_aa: ASSYTTPDSGELF
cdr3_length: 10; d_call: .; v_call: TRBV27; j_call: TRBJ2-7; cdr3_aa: ASRTGAAEQY
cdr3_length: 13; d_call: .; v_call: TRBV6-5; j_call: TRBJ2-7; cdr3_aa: ASSSSTGGTSEQY
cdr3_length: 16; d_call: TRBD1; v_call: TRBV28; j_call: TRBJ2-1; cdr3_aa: ASSPRTGRLALYNEQF
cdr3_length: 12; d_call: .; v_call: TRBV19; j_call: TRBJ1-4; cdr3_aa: ASSPWGWDEKLF
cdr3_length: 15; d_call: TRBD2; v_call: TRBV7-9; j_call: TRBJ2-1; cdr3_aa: ASSAFWAGGPENEQF
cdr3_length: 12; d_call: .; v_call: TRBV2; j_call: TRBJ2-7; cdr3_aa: ASSEGAHDYEQY
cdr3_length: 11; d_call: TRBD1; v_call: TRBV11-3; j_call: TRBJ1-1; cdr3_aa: ASSQGQGTEAF
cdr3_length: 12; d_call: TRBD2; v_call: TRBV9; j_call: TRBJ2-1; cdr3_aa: ASSGAIGAGGQF
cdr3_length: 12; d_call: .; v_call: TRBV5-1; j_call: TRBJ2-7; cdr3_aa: ASSSPPGDYEQY
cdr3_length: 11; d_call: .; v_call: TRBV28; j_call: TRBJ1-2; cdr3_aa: ASSFSTADGYT
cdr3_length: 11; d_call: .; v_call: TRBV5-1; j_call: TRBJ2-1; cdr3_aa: ATYGSSYNEQF
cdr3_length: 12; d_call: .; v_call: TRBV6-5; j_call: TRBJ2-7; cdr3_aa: ASRLSEEGYEQY
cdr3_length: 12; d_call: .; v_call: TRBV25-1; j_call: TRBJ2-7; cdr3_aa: ASREAPVSYEQY